One sample yielded the 27 T cell receptor beta chains listed below, sequenced in a study of T cell responses to AZD1222 COVID-19 vaccine. Assay used: immunoSEQ multiplex PCR; TCRdb lists only in-frame clones, some missing. This table has about 77,000 clones, 92% appearing once. This material consisted of peripheral blood, taken 28 days after the second AZD1222 dose. The receptors were sampled from an adult who received the AZD1222 COVID-19 vaccine.

This clone was seen only once. The CDR3 DNA follows: TGTGCCAGCAGTTTTGCTGGGAACCCTTTTCAGTTCTTC. Translated, it gives CASSFAGNPFQFF. V is TRBV27 and J is TRBJ2-1; the D is unclear. From germline, CDR1 is MNHEY and CDR2 SMNVEV (reference sequence). V was pared by 3 bases and J by 13 bases, with 16 bases between. CDR3 length: 13 residues.

CDR3 bases: TGTGCCAGCAGTGGCAGGGAATACGAGCAGTACTTC. This sequence encodes CASSGREYEQYF. The chain is built from TRBV12-3 or TRBV12-4 and TRBJ2-7, with a tentative D call TRBD1 (5 bases). The V end was cut by 5 bases, the J end by 4 bases, with 9 bases between. The length of the CDR3 is 12 residues.

The chain combines TRBV6-1 with TRBJ1-5; D gene uncertain. With 2 bases removed from V and 6 bases from J, the gap between germline ends came to 8 bases. The CDR3 extends over 13 amino acids. Germline V CDR1 and CDR2: MNHNS, SASEGT. The CDR3 loop is CASSENWGQPQHF. CDR3 coding DNA: TGTGCCAGCAGTGAAAATTGGGGTCAGCCCCAGCATTTT.

J is TRBJ2-3 and V is TRBV5-1; no definite D call. CDR1 SGHRS and CDR2 YFSETQ come from the germline V gene. The CDR3 loop spans 13 amino acids. V was clipped by 7 bases and J by 4 bases, with 13 bases between them. The CDR3 loop is CASGLGRSDTQYF. The CDR3 DNA reads as TGCGCCAGCGGCCTAGGCAGGTCAGATACGCAGTATTTT.

J is TRBJ2-7 and V is TRBV5-1; D is unclear. The CDR3 runs 11 residues. V gave up 3 bases and J gave up 3 bases, with 4 bases separating them. Looked up from germline, CDR1 is SGHRS and CDR2 is YFSETQ. The CDR3 protein is CASSSFYEQYF. Here the CDR3 DNA reads TGCGCCAGCAGCTCCTTCTACGAGCAGTACTTC.

This chain links TRBV19 with TRBJ1-5; a possible D gene is TRBD1 (6 bases). With 7 bases removed from V and 6 bases from J, the gap between germline ends came to 19 bases. The length of the CDR3 is 15 residues. Germline values: CDR1 LNHDA, CDR2 SQIVND (reference sequence). As DNA, the CDR3 is TGTGCCAGTACCAGGGACACCCAACGGACTCAGCCCCAGCATTTT. Translation: CASTRDTQRTQPQHF.

The V gene is TRBV6-1, the J gene TRBJ2-5; 10 bases align to TRBD1. CDR1 is MNHNS and CDR2 is SASEGT in the germline V gene. Losses at the gene ends were 2 bases for V and 6 bases for J; bases not matched to a gene: 6. This CDR3 comprises 15 residues. The CDR3: CASSERQGAPQTQYF. Here the CDR3 DNA reads TGTGCCAGCAGTGAAAGACAGGGGGCGCCGCAGACCCAGTACTTC.

This chain links TRBV9 with TRBJ1-2, with no clear D. The CDR3 covers 14 residues. CDR1 SGDLS and CDR2 YYNGEE come from the germline V gene. Trimming pared 0 bases from V and 3 bases from J, leaving 9 bases between. The CDR3 is CASSVGALDYGYTF. The CDR3 coding sequence is TGTGCCAGCAGCGTAGGGGCCTTAGACTATGGCTACACCTTC. Filled out from reference TRBV9 and TRBJ1-2, the complete variable domain reads DSGVTQTPKHLITATGQRVTLRCSPRSGDLSVYWYQQSLDQGLQFLIQYYNGEERAKGNILERFSAQQFPDLHSELNLSSLELGDSALYFCASSVGALDYGYTFGSGTRLTVV.

The chain links TRBV7-6 to TRBJ2-5; D might be TRBD2 (6 bases). The length of the CDR3 is 16 residues. The germline CDR1 and CDR2 sequences are SGHVS and FNYEAQ. Trimming shortened V by 4 bases and J by 2 bases, and 17 bases separated the two germline ends. The CDR3 nucleotides read TGTGCCAGCAGCTCCCTGCCCGGGACTGGGCAAGAGACCCAGTACTTC. Translation gives CASSSLPGTGQETQYF. Complete variable domain (other parts from reference TRBV7-6 and TRBJ2-5): GAGVSQSPRYKVTKRGQDVALRCDPISGHVSLYWYRQALGQGPEFLTYFNYEAQQDKSGLPNDRFSAERPEGSISTLTIQRTEQRDSAMYRCASSSLPGTGQETQYFGPGTRLLVL.

The chain employs TRBV10-2 and TRBJ2-7; D might be TRBD1 (5 bases). V lost 6 bases to trimming and J lost 3 bases, with 30 bases between them. The length of the CDR3 is 19 residues. The germline CDR1 and CDR2 sequences are WSHSY and SAAADI. CDR3 region: CASSSKLQGSSGERYEQYF. CDR3 bases: TGCGCCAGCAGCTCTAAGCTTCAGGGTTCGAGTGGGGAACGCTACGAGCAGTACTTC.

A single count supports this clone. This chain connects TRBV7-2 to TRBJ1-3; 7 positions match TRBD1. The CDR3 is 15 amino acids. In germline, CDR1 is SGHTA, CDR2 FQGNSA. V shed 4 bases, J shed 3 bases, and the junction held 6 bases outside the gene matches. CDR3 loop: CASSWDRVIGNTIYF. DNA of the CDR3: TGTGCCAGCAGCTGGGACAGAGTGATTGGAAACACCATATATTTT. Based on the CDR3 plus reference TRBV7-2 and TRBJ1-3, the full variable domain is GAGVSQSPSNKVTEKGKDVELRCDPISGHTALYWYRQSLGQGLEFLIYFQGNSAPDKSGLPSDRFSAERTGGSVSTLTIQRTQQEDSAVYLCASSWDRVIGNTIYFGEGSWLTVV.

The CDR3 DNA follows: TGTGCCAGCAGCCCGCGGGACTCTCGTAGCACAGATACGCAGTATTTT. As protein: CASSPRDSRSTDTQYF. The chain carries TRBV9 and TRBJ2-3, with D possibly TRBD2 on 6 matching bases. V lost 4 bases and J 0 bases, leaving 15 bases between the germline ends. Germline CDR1 is SGDLS and CDR2 is YYNGEE. The CDR3 totals 16 residues.

The chain has TRBV11-1 and TRBJ1-1; TRBD1 aligns across 7 bases. The CDR3 is 15 amino acids. The germline V gene encodes CDR1 SGHAT and CDR2 FQDESV (reference sequence). CDR3 region: CAITYRTGMNTEAFF. In DNA form, the CDR3 reads TGTGCGATCACTTATCGGACAGGAATGAACACTGAAGCTTTCTTT.

This chain links TRBV14 with TRBJ1-3; D gene uncertain. V was shortened by 4 bases and J by 0 bases, with 7 bases between the two germline ends. The CDR3 extends over 14 amino acids. The germline V gene has CDR1 SGHDN and CDR2 FVKESK. In DNA, the CDR3 is TGTGCCAGCAGCCCTTCATCCTCTGGAAACACCATATATTTT. Amino acid sequence: CASSPSSSGNTIYF.

This clone has a handful of counts. The chain uses TRBV30 and TRBJ2-3, with D possibly matching TRBD2 (5 bases). With 3 bases removed from V and 4 bases from J, the gap between germline ends came to 14 bases. Germline CDR1 is GTSNPN and CDR2 is SVGIG (reference sequence). The CDR3 totals 14 residues. The CDR3 nucleotides read TGTGCCTGGAGGCTGGACTCGGCCGCAGATACGCAGTATTTT. Protein sequence: CAWRLDSAADTQYF.

This chain connects TRBV7-9 to TRBJ2-1; D possibly uses TRBD1 or TRBD2 (5 bases each). Germline CDR1 reads SEHNR; CDR2 reads FQNEAQ (reference sequence). The V end lost 0 bases, the J end lost 3 bases, and 12 bases lay between the germline ends. This CDR3 is built from 16 residues. CDR3 amino acids: CASSLAKWGFYNEQFF. The CDR3 nucleotides read TGTGCCAGCAGCTTAGCTAAATGGGGGTTCTACAATGAGCAGTTCTTC.

The J gene is TRBJ2-3, the V gene TRBV13; no clear D gene. V dropped 5 bases and J dropped 2 bases, with 5 bases sitting between them. From germline, CDR1 is PRHDT and CDR2 FYEKMQ (reference sequence). This CDR3 is built from 12 residues. Here the CDR3 DNA reads TGTGCCAGCAGCCCCAACACAGATACGCAGTATTTT. This gives the protein CASSPNTDTQYF.

V gene TRBV7-9 combines with J gene TRBJ2-2; no firm D call. Germline V CDR1 and CDR2: SEHNR, FQNEAQ (reference sequence). V lost 4 bases to trimming and J lost 3 bases, with 9 bases between them. This CDR3 has 14 residues. CDR3 sequence: CASSSLTYTGELFF. DNA of the CDR3: TGTGCCAGCAGCTCCCTGACTTACACCGGGGAGCTGTTTTTT.

The V and J genes are TRBV5-1 and TRBJ2-1, with 9 nucleotides matching TRBD2. The ends lost 6 bases at V and 9 bases at J; junction bases unmatched: 10. Germline V gene lookup returns CDR1 SGHRS and CDR2 YFSETQ. This CDR3 is built from 14 residues. CDR3 amino acids: CASTVVAGEFEQFF. For the CDR3, the DNA is TGCGCCAGCACGGTAGTAGCGGGAGAATTTGAGCAGTTCTTC.

The rearrangement links TRBV28 to TRBJ1-4; TRBD1 aligns across 9 bases. The CDR3 extends over 16 amino acids. CDR1 and CDR2 from the germline V gene are MDHEN and SYDVKM. V gave up 6 bases and J gave up 5 bases; unmatched junction bases: 10. CDR3 loop: CASRGQGGRGNEKLFF. The CDR3 DNA reads TGTGCCAGCAGGGGACAGGGAGGAAGGGGAAATGAAAAACTGTTTTTT.

This chain links TRBV28 with TRBJ2-1, with D unclear. This CDR3 has 13 residues. V was shortened by 7 bases and J by 2 bases, with 9 bases between the two germline ends. CDR1 MDHEN and CDR2 SYDVKM come from the germline V gene. The CDR3 region is CASISGPYNEQFF. The CDR3, as DNA: TGTGCCAGCATATCCGGGCCCTACAATGAGCAGTTCTTC.

The gene calls are TRBV6-4 and TRBJ2-3; 12 bases agree with TRBD2. V gave up 4 bases and J gave up 6 bases; unmatched junction bases: 8. The germline V gene has CDR1 MRHNA and CDR2 SNTAGT. This CDR3 contains 16 residues. CDR3 sequence (DNA): TGTGCCAGCAGTGTCCTAGCGGGAGGGCCTATGGATACGCAGTATTTT. Its translation: CASSVLAGGPMDTQYF.

The V gene is TRBV5-8, the J gene TRBJ1-3; the D is unclear. Germline values: CDR1 SGHTS, CDR2 YDEGEE. This CDR3 has 16 residues. Trimming took off 1 base at V and 0 bases at J, with 11 bases between the two ends. This CDR3 reads CASSLTDGSSGNTIYF. The CDR3 nucleotides read TGTGCCAGCAGCTTGACGGACGGGAGCTCTGGAAACACCATATATTTT.

This sequence joins TRBV10-3 and TRBJ1-5, with a tentative D call TRBD1 (6 bases). Germline lookup yields CDR1 ENHRY and CDR2 SYGVKD. V lost 10 bases to trimming and J lost 3 bases, with 25 bases between them. CDR3 size: 17 residues. The CDR3 nucleotides read TGTGCCACCGACACAGGGAAAGGCCTGGATCACAATCAGCCCCAGCATTTT. Amino acids: CATDTGKGLDHNQPQHF.

This chain connects TRBV6-2 or TRBV6-3 to TRBJ1-2, with D unresolved. CDR1 and CDR2 (germline): MNHEY, SVGEGT. Trimming stripped 0 bases from V and 4 bases from J, with 12 bases between. CDR3 size: 15 residues. CDR3 DNA: TGTGCCAGCAGTTACTCGATCCCCGGGTTCTATGGCTACACCTTC. Residues: CASSYSIPGFYGYTF.

The V call is TRBV7-3, the J call TRBJ2-7; TRBD1 matches 10 bases. Germline loops: CDR1 SGHTA, CDR2 FQGTGA. Germline trimming cut 4 bases from V and 9 bases from J; bases unmatched to any gene: 9. There are 14 residues in the CDR3. CDR3 loop: CASSSQGTGDVQYF. The CDR3 coding sequence is TGTGCCAGCAGCTCACAGGGGACAGGGGATGTGCAGTACTTC.

The V gene is TRBV6-5, the J gene TRBJ1-6; 7 nucleotides line up with TRBD1. V shed 10 bases and J 7 bases; nucleotides not matched to a gene: 13. This CDR3 spans 15 amino acids. Germline V CDR1 and CDR2: MNHEY, SVGAGI. This CDR3 is CAILDRDSLNSPLHF. The CDR3 DNA sequence: TGTGCCATCCTGGATCGGGACAGCCTAAATTCACCCCTCCACTTT.